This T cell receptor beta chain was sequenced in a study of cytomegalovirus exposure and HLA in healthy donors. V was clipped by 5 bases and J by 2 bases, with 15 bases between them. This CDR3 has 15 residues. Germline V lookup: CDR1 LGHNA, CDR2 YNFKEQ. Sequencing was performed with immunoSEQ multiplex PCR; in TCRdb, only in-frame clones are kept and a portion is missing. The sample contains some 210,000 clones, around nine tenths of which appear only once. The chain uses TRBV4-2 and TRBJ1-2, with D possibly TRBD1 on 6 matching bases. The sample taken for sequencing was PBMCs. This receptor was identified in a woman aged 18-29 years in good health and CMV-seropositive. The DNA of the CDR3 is TGTGCCAGCAGCTCTGGGGACACCCGGAACTATGGCTACACCTTC. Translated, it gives CASSSGDTRNYGYTF.